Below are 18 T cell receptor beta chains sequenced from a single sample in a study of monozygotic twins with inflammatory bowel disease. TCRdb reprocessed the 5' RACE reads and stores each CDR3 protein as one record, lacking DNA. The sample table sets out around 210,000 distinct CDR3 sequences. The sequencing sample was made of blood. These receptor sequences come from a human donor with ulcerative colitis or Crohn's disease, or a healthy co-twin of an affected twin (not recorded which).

The chain's CDR3 is CASSRLGVAGELFF. The chain recombines TRBV5-1 with TRBJ2-2. Germline-derived CDR1 and CDR2 are SGHRS and YFSETQ. The CDR3 loop spans 14 amino acids.

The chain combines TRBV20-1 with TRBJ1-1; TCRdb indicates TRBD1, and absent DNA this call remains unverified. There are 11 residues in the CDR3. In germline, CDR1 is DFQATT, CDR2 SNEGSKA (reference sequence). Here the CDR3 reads CSASGASEAFF.

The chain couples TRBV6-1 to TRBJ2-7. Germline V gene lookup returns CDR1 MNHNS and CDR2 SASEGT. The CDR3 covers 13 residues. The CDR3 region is CASSEGLFYEQYF.

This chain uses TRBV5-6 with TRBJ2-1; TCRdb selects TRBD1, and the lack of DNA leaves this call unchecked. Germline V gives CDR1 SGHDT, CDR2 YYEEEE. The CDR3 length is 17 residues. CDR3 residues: CASSLEVILGTGNEQFF.

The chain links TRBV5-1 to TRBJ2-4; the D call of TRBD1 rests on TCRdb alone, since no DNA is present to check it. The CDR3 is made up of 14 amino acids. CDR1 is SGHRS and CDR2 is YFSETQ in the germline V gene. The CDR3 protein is CASSLDSGVGIQYF.

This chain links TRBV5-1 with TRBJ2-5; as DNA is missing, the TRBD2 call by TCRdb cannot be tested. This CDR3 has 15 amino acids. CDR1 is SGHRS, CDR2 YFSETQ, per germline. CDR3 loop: CASRGAGTSQETQYF.

The CDR3: CASSTVTGAWNTEAFF. The V gene is TRBV27, the J gene TRBJ1-1; TCRdb outputs TRBD1, but without DNA this stays unchecked. This CDR3 is 16 amino acids long. Germline V gives CDR1 MNHEY, CDR2 SMNVEV (reference sequence).

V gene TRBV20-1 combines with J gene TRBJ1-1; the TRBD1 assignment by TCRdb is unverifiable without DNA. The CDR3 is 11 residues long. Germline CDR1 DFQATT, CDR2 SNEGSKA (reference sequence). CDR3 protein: CSAPLWGKAFF.

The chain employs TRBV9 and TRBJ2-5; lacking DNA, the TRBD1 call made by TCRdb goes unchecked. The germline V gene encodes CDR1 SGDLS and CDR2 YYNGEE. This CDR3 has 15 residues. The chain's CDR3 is CASSLFWGAQETQYF.

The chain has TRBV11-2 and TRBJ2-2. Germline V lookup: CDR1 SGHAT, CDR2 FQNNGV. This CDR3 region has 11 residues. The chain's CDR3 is CASSSIMELFF.

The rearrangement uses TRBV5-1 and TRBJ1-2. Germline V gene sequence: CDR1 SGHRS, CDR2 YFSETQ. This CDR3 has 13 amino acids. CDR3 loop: CASTFGQNYGYTF.

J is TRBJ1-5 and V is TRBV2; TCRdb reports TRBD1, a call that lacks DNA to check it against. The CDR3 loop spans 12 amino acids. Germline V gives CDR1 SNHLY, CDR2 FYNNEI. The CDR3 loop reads CASSNRDQPQHF.

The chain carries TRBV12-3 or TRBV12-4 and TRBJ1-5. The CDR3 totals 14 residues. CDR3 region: CASSPSGGGQPQHF.

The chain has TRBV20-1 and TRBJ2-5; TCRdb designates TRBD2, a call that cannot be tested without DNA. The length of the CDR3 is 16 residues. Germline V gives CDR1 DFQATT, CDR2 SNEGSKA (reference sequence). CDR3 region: CSAPILPQRAEETQYF.

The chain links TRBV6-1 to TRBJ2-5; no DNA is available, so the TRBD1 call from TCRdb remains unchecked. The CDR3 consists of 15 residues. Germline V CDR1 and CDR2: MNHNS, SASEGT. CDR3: CASSEDRGRGETQYF.

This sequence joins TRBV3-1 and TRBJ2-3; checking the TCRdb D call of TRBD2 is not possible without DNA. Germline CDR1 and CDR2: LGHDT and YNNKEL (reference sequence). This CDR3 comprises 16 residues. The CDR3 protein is CASSQGLAGATDTQYF.

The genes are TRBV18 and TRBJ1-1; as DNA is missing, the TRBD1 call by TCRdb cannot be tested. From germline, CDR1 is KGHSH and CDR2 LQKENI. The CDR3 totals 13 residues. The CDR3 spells CASSPGGQAGAFF.

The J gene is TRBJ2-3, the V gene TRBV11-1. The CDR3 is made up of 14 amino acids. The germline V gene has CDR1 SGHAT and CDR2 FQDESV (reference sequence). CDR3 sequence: CASSYRTITDTQYF.